The text below deals with one TCR beta chain. The antigen remains unidentified. Its ends do not fully match the called genes, so a read error is possible. Read sequence stops 3 residues before the CDR3 end, and the germline J gene provides the missing end. CDR3 size: 15 residues. From germline, CDR1 is LGHNA and CDR2 YNFKEQ. Average input was 1200 ng genomic DNA for immunoSEQ TCR beta CDR3 amplification. Method: immunoSEQ multiplex PCR; TCRdb's copy keeps in-frame clones and lacks some. In total, the table holds more than 25,000 clones. The data were obtained in a study of T cells in women clearing cervical HPV infection. Findings of the study overall: Cases and controls were distinguished at AUC just under 0.85 by richness and V genes.

The sequence derives from a woman aged 18-70 years with a cervical HPV16 infection that either progressed to CIN3+ or cleared (not recorded which). The chain recombines TRBV4-2 with TRBJ2-7, with TRBD2 matching 14 bases. Sequenced material: blood buffy coat. The DNA read from the CDR3 is TGCGCCAGCAGCCATGGACTAGCGGGGGGTTACGAG. As protein: CASSHGLAGGYE. The complete CDR3 protein is CASSHGLAGGYEQYF.